These T cell receptor beta chains were read from a single sample in a study of regulatory T cells in long-lasting Graves disease. TCRdb reprocessed the multiplex PCR reads with MiXCR, giving one entry per CDR3 protein. Seen here are 530,000 or so distinct CDR3 sequences, approximately 15% observed once, and the top ten hold about 9.1%. This sample was shared with a second study, whose subject was T cells in Graves' hyperthyroidism and ophthalmopathy.

This material consisted of peripheral blood mononuclear cells (PBMCs), taken at new diagnosis, from a patient treated with antithyroid drugs. The receptor set was obtained from a man aged 30-40 years with Graves disease. Each CDR3 is given with its conserved first and last residue. Each record gives: CDR3 protein, CDR3 DNA, V gene, J gene, CDR3 length, clone size, D gene. D genes are given only for firm matches. The size entry is marked missing in some rows and otherwise reads once, few, many or a size class.

CDR3aa: CASSPSTNEKLFF; CDR3nt: TGTGCCAGCAGCCCCTCTACTAATGAAAAACTGTTTTTT; v_gene: TRBV11-2; j_gene: TRBJ1-4; len: 13; abundance: .; d_gene: .
CDR3aa: CASSTTGVPYEQYF; CDR3nt: TGTGCCAGTAGTACTACAGGGGTTCCCTACGAGCAGTACTTC; v_gene: TRBV19; j_gene: TRBJ2-7; len: 14; abundance: few; d_gene: TRBD1
CDR3aa: CASSLFQAGGYGYTF; CDR3nt: TGCGCCAGCAGCTTGTTTCAGGCCGGCGGCTATGGCTACACCTTC; v_gene: TRBV5-1; j_gene: TRBJ1-2; len: 15; abundance: many; d_gene: .
CDR3aa: CATRDRGNQPQHF; CDR3nt: TGTGCCACCCGGGACAGGGGAAATCAGCCCCAGCATTTT; v_gene: TRBV6-1; j_gene: TRBJ1-5; len: 13; abundance: .; d_gene: TRBD1
CDR3aa: CSVVDTWTSSYEQYF; CDR3nt: TGCAGCGTCGTGGATACCTGGACAAGCTCCTACGAGCAGTACTTC; v_gene: TRBV29-1; j_gene: TRBJ2-7; len: 15; abundance: few; d_gene: .
CDR3aa: CASSRLQGFQETQFF; CDR3nt: TGTGCCAGCAGCCGTCTACAGGGATTCCAAGAGACCCAGTTCTTC; v_gene: TRBV5-5; j_gene: TRBJ2-1; len: 15; abundance: .; d_gene: .
CDR3aa: CASSFPGLAATDTQYF; CDR3nt: TGCGCCAGCAGCTTTCCGGGACTAGCGGCTACAGATACGCAGTATTTT; v_gene: TRBV5-1; j_gene: TRBJ2-3; len: 16; abundance: .; d_gene: TRBD2
CDR3aa: CATSRERPNTEAFF; CDR3nt: TGCGCCACCTCCCGGGAAAGACCGAACACTGAAGCTTTCTTT; v_gene: TRBV5-1; j_gene: TRBJ1-1; len: 14; abundance: many; d_gene: .
CDR3aa: CASSLTQETQYF; CDR3nt: TGTGCCAGCAGCTTGACTCAAGAGACCCAGTACTTC; v_gene: TRBV5-1; j_gene: TRBJ2-5; len: 12; abundance: many; d_gene: .
CDR3aa: CASSQRLAVQETQYF; CDR3nt: TGCGCCAGCAGCCAACGACTAGCAGTCCAAGAGACCCAGTACTTC; v_gene: TRBV5-1; j_gene: TRBJ2-5; len: 15; abundance: many; d_gene: TRBD2
CDR3aa: CAWSGGQGGSTDTQYF; CDR3nt: TGTGCCTGGAGTGGGGGACAGGGGGGTAGCACAGATACGCAGTATTTT; v_gene: TRBV30; j_gene: TRBJ2-3; len: 16; abundance: many; d_gene: TRBD1
CDR3aa: CASSYIGASNTEAFF; CDR3nt: TGTGCCAGCAGTTACATCGGGGCCTCGAACACTGAAGCTTTCTTT; v_gene: TRBV6-5; j_gene: TRBJ1-1; len: 15; abundance: few; d_gene: .
CDR3aa: CASSNPKASAKNIQYF; CDR3nt: TGTGCCAGCAGCAACCCGAAAGCGTCGGCCAAAAACATTCAGTACTTC; v_gene: TRBV7-9; j_gene: TRBJ2-4; len: 16; abundance: many; d_gene: .